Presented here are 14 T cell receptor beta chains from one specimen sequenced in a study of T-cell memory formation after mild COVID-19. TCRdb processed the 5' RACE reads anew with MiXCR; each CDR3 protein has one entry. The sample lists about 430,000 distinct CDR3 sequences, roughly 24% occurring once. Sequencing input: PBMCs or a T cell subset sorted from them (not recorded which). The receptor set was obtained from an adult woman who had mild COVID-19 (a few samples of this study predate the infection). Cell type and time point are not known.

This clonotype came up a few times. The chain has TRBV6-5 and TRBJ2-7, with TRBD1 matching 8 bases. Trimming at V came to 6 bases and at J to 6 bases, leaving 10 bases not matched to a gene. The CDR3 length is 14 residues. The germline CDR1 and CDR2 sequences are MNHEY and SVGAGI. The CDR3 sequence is CASSPGQGEGEQYF. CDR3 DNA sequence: TGTGCCAGCAGCCCAGGACAGGGAGAGGGCGAGCAGTACTTC.

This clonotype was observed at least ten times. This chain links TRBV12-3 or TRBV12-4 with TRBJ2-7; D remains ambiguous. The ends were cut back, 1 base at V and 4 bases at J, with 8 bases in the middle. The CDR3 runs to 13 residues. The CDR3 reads CASSLGARYEQYF. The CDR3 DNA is TGTGCCAGCAGTTTAGGGGCAAGGTACGAGCAGTACTTC.

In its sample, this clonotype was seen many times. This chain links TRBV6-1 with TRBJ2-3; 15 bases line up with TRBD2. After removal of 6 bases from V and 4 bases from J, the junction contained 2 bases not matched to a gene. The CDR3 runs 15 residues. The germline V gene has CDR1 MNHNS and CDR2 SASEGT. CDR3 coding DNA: TGTGCCAGCAGCTGGACTAGCGGGGGGGCAGATACGCAGTATTTT. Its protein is CASSWTSGGADTQYF.

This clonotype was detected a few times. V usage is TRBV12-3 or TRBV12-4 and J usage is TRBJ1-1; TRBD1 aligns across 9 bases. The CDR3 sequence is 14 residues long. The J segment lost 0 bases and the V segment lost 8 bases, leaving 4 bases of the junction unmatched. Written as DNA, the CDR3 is TGTGCCAGCGGGACAGGGCATATGAACACTGAAGCTTTCTTT. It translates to CASGTGHMNTEAFF.

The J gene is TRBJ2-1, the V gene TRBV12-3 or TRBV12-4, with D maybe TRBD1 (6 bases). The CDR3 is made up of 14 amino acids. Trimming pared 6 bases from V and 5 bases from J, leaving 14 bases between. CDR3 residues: CASRRDTINNEQFF. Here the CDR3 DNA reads TGTGCCAGCAGAAGGGACACGATAAACAATGAGCAGTTCTTC.

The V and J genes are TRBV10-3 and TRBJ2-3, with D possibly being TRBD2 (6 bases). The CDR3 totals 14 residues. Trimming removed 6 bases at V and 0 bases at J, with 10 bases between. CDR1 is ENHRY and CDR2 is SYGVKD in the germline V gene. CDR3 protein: CAIRGTFSTDTQYF. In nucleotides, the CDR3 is TGTGCCATCAGGGGGACTTTCAGCACAGATACGCAGTATTTT.

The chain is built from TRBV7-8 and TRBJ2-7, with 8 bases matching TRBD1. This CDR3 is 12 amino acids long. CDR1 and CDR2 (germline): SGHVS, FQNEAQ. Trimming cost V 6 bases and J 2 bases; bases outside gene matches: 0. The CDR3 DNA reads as TGTGCCAGCAGACAGGGGGCCTACGAGCAGTACTTC. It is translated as CASRQGAYEQYF.

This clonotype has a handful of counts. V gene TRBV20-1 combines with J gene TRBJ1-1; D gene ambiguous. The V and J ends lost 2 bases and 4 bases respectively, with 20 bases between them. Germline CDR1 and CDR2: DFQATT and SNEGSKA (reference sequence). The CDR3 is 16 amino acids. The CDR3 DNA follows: TGCAGTGCTAGATCACGATTGGGCGTGGGGAGCACTGAAGCTTTCTTT. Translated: CSARSRLGVGSTEAFF.

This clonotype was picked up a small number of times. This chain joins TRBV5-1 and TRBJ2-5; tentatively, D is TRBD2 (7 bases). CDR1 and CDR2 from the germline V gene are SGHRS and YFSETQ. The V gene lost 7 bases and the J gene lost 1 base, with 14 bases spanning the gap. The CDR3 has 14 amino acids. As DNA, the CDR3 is TGCGCCAGCGGGGACATAGCGGGCCAAGAGACCCAGTACTTC. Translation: CASGDIAGQETQYF.

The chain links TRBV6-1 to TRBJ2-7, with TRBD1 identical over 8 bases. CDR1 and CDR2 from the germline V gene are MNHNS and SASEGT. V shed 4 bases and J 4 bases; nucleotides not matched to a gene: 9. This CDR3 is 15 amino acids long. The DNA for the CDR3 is TGTGCCAGCAGTGCTCAGGGGGCGCTTCAATACGAGCAGTACTTC. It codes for CASSAQGALQYEQYF.

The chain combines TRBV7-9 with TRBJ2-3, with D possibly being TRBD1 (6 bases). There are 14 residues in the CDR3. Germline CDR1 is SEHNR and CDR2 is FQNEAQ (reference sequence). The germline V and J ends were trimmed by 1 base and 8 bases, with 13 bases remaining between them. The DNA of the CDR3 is TGTGCCAGCAGCTTAGACCCACAGGGAGCTACGCAGTATTTT. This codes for CASSLDPQGATQYF.

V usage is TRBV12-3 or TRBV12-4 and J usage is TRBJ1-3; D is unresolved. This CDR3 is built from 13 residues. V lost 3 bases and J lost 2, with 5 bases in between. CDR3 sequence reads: CASSFPTGNTIYF. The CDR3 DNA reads TGTGCCAGCAGTTTTCCCACTGGAAACACCATATATTTT.

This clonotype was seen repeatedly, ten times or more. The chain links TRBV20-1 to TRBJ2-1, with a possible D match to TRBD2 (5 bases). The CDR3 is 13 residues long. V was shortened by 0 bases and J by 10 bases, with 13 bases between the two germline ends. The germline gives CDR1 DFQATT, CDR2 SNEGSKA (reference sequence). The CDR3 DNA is TGCAGTGCTAGAGATAGTAGCGTACCCGAGCAGTTCTTC. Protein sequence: CSARDSSVPEQFF.

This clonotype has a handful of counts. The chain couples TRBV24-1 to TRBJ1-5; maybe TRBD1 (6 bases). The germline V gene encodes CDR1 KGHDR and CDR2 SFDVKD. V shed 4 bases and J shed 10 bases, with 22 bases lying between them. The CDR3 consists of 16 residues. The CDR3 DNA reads TGTGCCACCAGTGACCCCGGGACACCTGAAACTCATCCCCAGCATTTT. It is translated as CATSDPGTPETHPQHF.